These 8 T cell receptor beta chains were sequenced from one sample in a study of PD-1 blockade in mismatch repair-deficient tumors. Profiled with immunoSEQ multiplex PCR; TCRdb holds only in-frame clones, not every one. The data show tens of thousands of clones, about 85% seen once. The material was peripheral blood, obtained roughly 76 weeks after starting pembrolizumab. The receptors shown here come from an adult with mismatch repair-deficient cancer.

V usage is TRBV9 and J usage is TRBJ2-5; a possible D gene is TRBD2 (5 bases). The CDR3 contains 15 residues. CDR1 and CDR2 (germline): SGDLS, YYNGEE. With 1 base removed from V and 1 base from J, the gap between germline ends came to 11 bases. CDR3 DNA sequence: TGTGCCAGCAGCGTACTTGGGAGTATCCAAGAGACCCAGTACTTC. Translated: CASSVLGSIQETQYF.

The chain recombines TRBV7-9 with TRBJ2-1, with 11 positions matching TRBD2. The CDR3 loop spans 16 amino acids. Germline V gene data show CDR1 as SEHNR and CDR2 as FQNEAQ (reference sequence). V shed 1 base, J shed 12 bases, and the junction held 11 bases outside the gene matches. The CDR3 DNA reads TGTGCCAGCAGCTTAGTCCAGCTAGCGGGAGGTTCGGGGCAGTTCTTC. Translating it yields CASSLVQLAGGSGQFF.

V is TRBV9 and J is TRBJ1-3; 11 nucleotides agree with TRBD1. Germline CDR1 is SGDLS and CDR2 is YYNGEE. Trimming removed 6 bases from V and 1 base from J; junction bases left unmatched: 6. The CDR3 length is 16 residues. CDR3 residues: CASTPGTGGSGNTIYF. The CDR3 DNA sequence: TGTGCCAGCACTCCCGGGACAGGGGGTTCTGGAAACACCATATATTTT.

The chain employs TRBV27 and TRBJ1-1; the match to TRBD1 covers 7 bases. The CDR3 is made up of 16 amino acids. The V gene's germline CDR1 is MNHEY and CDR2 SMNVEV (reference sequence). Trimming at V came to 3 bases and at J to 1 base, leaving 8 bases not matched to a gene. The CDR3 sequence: CASSFRGTVGNTEAFF. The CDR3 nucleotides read TGTGCCAGCAGTTTCAGGGGGACGGTGGGGAACACTGAAGCTTTCTTT.

CDR3 DNA: TGCGCCAGCAGCCCTCCAAGCGGGAGGGCCGAGTTCTTC. Encoded protein: CASSPPSGRAEFF. The rearrangement joins TRBV5-1 to TRBJ2-1; 10 bases line up with TRBD2. This CDR3 comprises 13 residues. V trimming: 4 bases; J trimming: 14 bases; junction bases outside the gene matches: 9. The germline CDR1 and CDR2 sequences are SGHRS and YFSETQ.

The CDR3 bases are TGTGCCAGCAGTGCCTCGAGAGGGAACAACAATCAGCCCCAGCATTTT. Its translation is CASSASRGNNNQPQHF. The rearrangement uses TRBV27 and TRBJ1-5; D is unresolved. Germline CDR1 and CDR2: MNHEY and SMNVEV (reference sequence). The CDR3 runs to 16 residues. Trimming cost V 5 bases and J 3 bases, with 17 bases left between them.

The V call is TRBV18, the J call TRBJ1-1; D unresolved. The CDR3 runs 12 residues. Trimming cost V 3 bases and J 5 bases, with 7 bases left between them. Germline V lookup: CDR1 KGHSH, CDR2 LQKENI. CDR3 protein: CASSPLGTEAFF. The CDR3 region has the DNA TGTGCCAGCTCACCCCTGGGTACTGAAGCTTTCTTT.

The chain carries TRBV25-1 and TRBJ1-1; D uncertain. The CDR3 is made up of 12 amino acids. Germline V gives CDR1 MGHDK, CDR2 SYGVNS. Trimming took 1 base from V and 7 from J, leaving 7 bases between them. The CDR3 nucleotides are TGTGCCAGCAGTGAATGGGGATTTGAAGCTTTCTTT. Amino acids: CASSEWGFEAFF.